The clone carrying this T cell receptor beta chain showed up just a few times. The antigen is undetermined. Only one heparinised blood draw was taken per donor, and its volume averaged about 120 mL. The data belong to a study of beta chain features in type 1 diabetes. Study conclusions and caveats: Reduced insertions and increased deletions marked VDJ junctions in type 1 diabetes patients. The study left unresolved whether HLA type influences TCRB rearrangement. A potential PCR bias toward shorter templates would be equal in patient and control samples.

All of the isolated RNA was reverse transcribed, so expressed TCRB transcripts were sequenced. The repertoire was sequenced with immunoSEQ multiplex PCR; TCRdb's copy has only in-frame clones and lacks some. This table has about 220,000 clones, approximately 10% appearing once. V was cut by 8 bases and J by 4 bases, with 10 bases left in between. The CDR3 is 12 amino acids. From germline, CDR1 is MDHEN and CDR2 SYDVKM. Input material: central memory CD4+ T cells from blood. The rearrangement joins TRBV28 to TRBJ2-3; D gene ambiguous. The receptor comes from a man between 18 and 35 years old in good health. CDR3 DNA sequence: TGTGCCAGCGACGACTCGTCAGATACGCAGTATTTT. This codes for CASDDSSDTQYF.